This T cell receptor beta chain emerged from a study of cytomegalovirus exposure and HLA in healthy donors. The PCR made use of 60 Vbeta and 13 Jbeta primers. Clones were sequenced by immunoSEQ multiplex PCR, and TCRdb holds only the in-frame ones, with some missing. There are 100,000 to 150,000 clones in the sample; over 70% occur only once, and 0.95% to 1.5% lies in the top ten. With 5 bases removed from V and 5 bases from J, the gap between germline ends came to 15 bases. Looked up from germline, CDR1 is SGHAT and CDR2 is FQNNGV. This CDR3 has 14 amino acids. General observations from the study: Rarity characterized most TCR sequences, yet some public TCRs appeared in many donors.

As to this clone: Its target is unknown.

The V call is TRBV11-2, the J call TRBJ2-5, with D possibly matching TRBD2 (5 bases). Sequenced: PBMCs. The sequence came from a female donor in good health and CMV-seronegative. The CDR3 region has the DNA TGTGCCAGCAGCCCGAGGACTTTCCCGGAGACCCAGTACTTC. The encoded protein is CASSPRTFPETQYF.